Presented here are 9 T cell receptor beta chains from one specimen sequenced in a study of blood T cell repertoires in COVID-19. Sequencing used immunoSEQ multiplex PCR; TCRdb keeps in-frame clones, though not all of them. This sample carries 100,000 or so clones, approximately 80% of them seen once, and the ten largest clones take under 35%. Sequences were obtained from peripheral blood. The source of these receptors is a man in his 70s with active or convalescent COVID-19.

The rearrangement links TRBV19 to TRBJ2-1; TRBD1 is a possible D gene (6 bases). CDR3 size: 17 residues. CDR1 is LNHDA, CDR2 SQIVND, per germline (reference sequence). V lost 1 base, J lost 7 bases, and 20 bases lay in between. The CDR3 is CASSIGLGQGLWNEQFF. In DNA form, the CDR3 reads TGTGCCAGTAGTATAGGGCTCGGCCAGGGGCTATGGAATGAGCAGTTCTTC.

The chain uses TRBV9 and TRBJ2-3, with 9 bases that match TRBD1. CDR1 is SGDLS and CDR2 is YYNGEE in the germline V gene. This CDR3 spans 16 amino acids. V dropped 0 bases and J dropped 4; count of bases not matched to a gene: 6. Here the CDR3 reads CASSVVGQGIADTQYF. The CDR3 DNA is TGTGCCAGCAGCGTAGTAGGACAGGGGATTGCAGATACGCAGTATTTT.

The gene calls are TRBV5-1 and TRBJ2-7; 10 bases map to TRBD1. Germline CDR1 and CDR2: SGHRS and YFSETQ. With V trimmed by 0 bases and J by 2 bases, 2 bases remained unmatched. The CDR3 loop spans 15 amino acids. DNA for the CDR3: TGCGCCAGCAGCTTGGGGGACAGGGGCACCTACGAGCAGTACTTC. Translation: CASSLGDRGTYEQYF.

The rearrangement uses TRBV28 and TRBJ1-4; D gene ambiguous. The V gene lost 2 bases and the J gene lost 0 bases, with 16 bases spanning the gap. This CDR3 comprises 18 residues. Germline V gives CDR1 MDHEN, CDR2 SYDVKM. The CDR3 sequence: CASSLTDFMRPTNEKLFF. The CDR3 DNA sequence: TGTGCCAGCAGTTTAACGGATTTCATGAGGCCAACTAATGAAAAACTGTTTTTT.

The chain joins TRBV18 to TRBJ2-5, with a tentative D call TRBD1 (6 bases). The germline V gene encodes CDR1 KGHSH and CDR2 LQKENI. Trimming left V 6 bases short and J 2 bases short, with 22 bases between. CDR3 size: 17 residues. CDR3 nucleotides: TGTGCCAGCTCCTCGGGTCGGCAGGACAGCCCTCAAGAGACCCAGTACTTC. This codes for CASSSGRQDSPQETQYF.

The chain uses TRBV14 and TRBJ1-2, with D hard to call. Germline CDR1 and CDR2: SGHDN and FVKESK. This CDR3 is built from 15 residues. The ends were cut back, 0 bases at V and 4 bases at J, with 12 bases in the middle. This chain's CDR3 is CASSQEGYSFYGYTF. Here the CDR3 DNA reads TGTGCCAGCAGCCAAGAAGGTTACAGTTTCTATGGCTACACCTTC. Variable domain in full (rest from reference TRBV14 and TRBJ1-2): EAGVTQFPSHSVIEKGQTVTLRCDPISGHDNLYWYRRVMGKEIKFLLHFVKESKQDESGMPNNRFLAERTGGTYSTLKVQPAELEDSGVYFCASSQEGYSFYGYTFGSGTRLTVV.

The V call is TRBV19, the J call TRBJ1-1; weak D call: TRBD1 (5 bases). Trimming took off 5 bases at V and 6 bases at J, with 16 bases between the two ends. The germline gives CDR1 LNHDA, CDR2 SQIVND (reference sequence). The CDR3 extends over 14 amino acids. Written as DNA, the CDR3 is TGTGCCAGTAGTCACAATCGAAGGGGCCCTGAAGCTTTCTTT. Its protein is CASSHNRRGPEAFF.

The gene calls are TRBV27 and TRBJ1-2, with 8 bases aligning to TRBD1. This CDR3 is 17 amino acids long. CDR1 is MNHEY and CDR2 is SMNVEV in the germline V gene (reference sequence). V lost 5 bases, J lost 2 bases, and 13 bases stayed unmatched. CDR3 sequence: CASSRILRQGMNYGYTF. The CDR3 DNA is TGTGCCAGCAGTCGAATCCTCCGACAGGGGATGAACTATGGCTACACCTTC.

This clone was seen a few times. The chain joins TRBV6-5 to TRBJ1-6, with no clear D. V shed 11 bases and J shed 0 bases, with 11 bases lying between them. The CDR3 consists of 14 residues. Germline V lookup: CDR1 MNHEY, CDR2 SVGAGI. The CDR3 sequence: CAGSRVSYNSPLHF. In DNA form, the CDR3 reads TGTGCCGGCTCGAGGGTCTCCTATAATTCACCCCTCCACTTT.